The 24 T cell receptor beta chains below come from one sample, sequenced in a study of blood T cell repertoires in COVID-19. The data were produced by immunoSEQ multiplex PCR, yet TCRdb's version contains in-frame clones alone and is incomplete. The sample shows about 110,000 clones, roughly 70% of them seen only once. Sequenced input: peripheral blood. The receptors derive from a woman between 40 and 55 years old with acute or convalescent COVID-19.

The genes are TRBV7-3 and TRBJ2-1; TRBD2 aligns across 8 bases. Germline CDR1 and CDR2: SGHTA and FQGTGA. CDR3 length: 15 amino acids. Trimming at V came to 1 base and at J to 4 bases, leaving 3 bases not matched to a gene. As DNA, the CDR3 is TGTGCCAGCAGCTTAAACGCGGGGGGATACAATGAGCAGTTCTTC. Its translation is CASSLNAGGYNEQFF.

This chain uses TRBV6-7 with TRBJ1-2; a weak D match, TRBD1 (5 bases). TRBV6-7 is identified as an open reading frame with a role that is uncertain. The CDR3 has 13 amino acids. The V end lost 6 bases, the J end lost 2 bases, and 10 bases lay between the germline ends. DNA of the CDR3: TGTGCCAGCAGAACCACAGGAAACTATGGCTACACCTTC. Amino acid sequence: CASRTTGNYGYTF.

The chain has TRBV29-1 and TRBJ2-1; 7 nucleotides align to TRBD1. The CDR3 loop spans 16 amino acids. With 6 bases clipped from V and 0 bases from J, the junction kept 11 bases outside the gene matches. The germline gives CDR1 SQVTM, CDR2 ANQGSEA. The CDR3 loop reads CSVPPGGQRSYNEQFF. CDR3 DNA sequence: TGCAGCGTCCCCCCAGGGGGACAACGCTCCTACAATGAGCAGTTCTTC.

The chain links TRBV7-2 to TRBJ2-7, with TRBD2 matching 8 bases. This CDR3 comprises 14 residues. J gave up 6 bases and V 5 bases, and 9 bases lay outside the gene matches. Germline CDR1 reads SGHTA; CDR2 reads FQGNSA. The CDR3 DNA reads as TGTGCCAGCAGCCTCGGGGGGGGGCCACTCGAGCAGTACTTC. This translates into CASSLGGGPLEQYF.

J is TRBJ2-7 and V is TRBV28; maybe TRBD2 (5 bases). Germline V CDR1 and CDR2: MDHEN, SYDVKM. The ends were cut back, 9 bases at V and 4 bases at J, with 16 bases in the middle. The CDR3 covers 13 residues. The CDR3 DNA follows: TGTGCCAGTTCAAATGGACTTATTTACGAGCAGTACTTC. The encoded protein is CASSNGLIYEQYF.

The V and J genes are TRBV6-5 and TRBJ1-1; a possible D gene is TRBD1 (5 bases). Germline-derived CDR1 and CDR2 are MNHEY and SVGAGI. The CDR3 length is 13 residues. Trimming removed 8 bases from V and 8 bases from J, with 18 bases in between. This chain's CDR3 is CASFNEQAYEAFF. Here the CDR3 DNA reads TGTGCCAGCTTTAACGAACAGGCTTACGAAGCTTTCTTT.

This clone was recorded many times. This rearrangement joins TRBV9 to TRBJ2-2, with D perhaps matching TRBD2 (6 bases). V was cut by 0 bases and J by 3 bases, with 12 bases left in between. Germline lookup yields CDR1 SGDLS and CDR2 YYNGEE. CDR3 length: 16 amino acids. This CDR3 is CASSVAGGVDTGELFF. CDR3 DNA: TGTGCCAGCAGCGTAGCTGGCGGGGTAGACACCGGGGAGCTGTTTTTT.

This rearrangement joins TRBV6-4 to TRBJ1-4; TRBD1 is a possible D gene (5 bases). The V and J ends lost 0 bases and 8 bases respectively, with 13 bases between them. The CDR3 is 15 residues long. The germline V gene has CDR1 MRHNA and CDR2 SNTAGT. In DNA form, the CDR3 reads TGTGCCAGCAGTGACTCAGCGCAGGGAAACGAAAAACTGTTTTTT. Protein: CASSDSAQGNEKLFF.

J is TRBJ1-3 and V is TRBV6-4; 8 bases map to TRBD1. Per germline, CDR1 MRHNA and CDR2 SNTAGT. The CDR3 runs to 13 residues. The J segment lost 4 bases and the V segment lost 8 bases, leaving 4 bases of the junction unmatched. The chain's CDR3 is CASAGQVGNTIYF. CDR3 DNA sequence: TGTGCCAGCGCGGGACAGGTAGGAAACACCATATATTTT.

The CDR3 DNA follows: TGTGCCAGCTCATTAAGTCCGCAGGGGCCCTACAATGAGCAGTTCTTC. Protein product: CASSLSPQGPYNEQFF. V and J are TRBV18 and TRBJ2-1; a possible D gene is TRBD1 (6 bases). There are 16 residues in the CDR3. Germline V gene lookup returns CDR1 KGHSH and CDR2 LQKENI. The V end was cut by 5 bases, the J end by 2 bases, with 16 bases between.

The V call is TRBV30, the J call TRBJ1-1; tentatively, D is TRBD1 (6 bases). With 3 bases removed from V and 5 bases from J, the gap between germline ends came to 19 bases. There are 15 residues in the CDR3. CDR1 is GTSNPN and CDR2 is SVGIG in the germline V gene (reference sequence). The CDR3 DNA reads as TGTGCCTGGAGCTTACAGGGTTGGACGGGGACTGAAGCTTTCTTT. It translates to CAWSLQGWTGTEAFF.

Here the CDR3 reads CASSPRGDSWTQYF. Written as DNA, the CDR3 is TGTGCCAGCAGCCCGCGCGGGGACTCTTGGACCCAGTACTTC. The genes are TRBV5-6 and TRBJ2-5; maybe TRBD2 (6 bases). Trimming removed 4 bases at V and 7 bases at J, with 17 bases between. Looked up from germline, CDR1 is SGHDT and CDR2 is YYEEEE. CDR3 length equals 14 residues. Based on the CDR3 plus reference TRBV5-6 and TRBJ2-5, the full variable domain is DAGVTQSPTHLIKTRGQQVTLRCSPKSGHDTVSWYQQALGQGPQFIFQYYEEEERQRGNFPDRFSGHQFPNYSSELNVNALLLGDSALYLCASSPRGDSWTQYFGPGTRLLVL.

The V call is TRBV7-9, the J call TRBJ2-5; TRBD1 might be the D (5 bases). The CDR3 runs 14 residues. V lost 1 base and J lost 5, with 11 bases in between. Germline V gene data show CDR1 as SEHNR and CDR2 as FQNEAQ (reference sequence). The CDR3 DNA reads TGTGCCAGCAGCTTAGGGTCAGGGTCTGAGACCCAGTACTTC. Its protein is CASSLGSGSETQYF.

Points on this clone: Additional DNA sequences in this sample encode the identical CDR3. The chain recombines TRBV28 with TRBJ2-5; TRBD2 matches 7 bases. Germline values: CDR1 MDHEN, CDR2 SYDVKM. There are 14 residues in the CDR3. Trimming removed 3 bases from V and 4 bases from J; junction bases left unmatched: 5. The CDR3, as DNA: TGTGCCAGCAGTTTGGCGGGGAGGGGAGAGACCCAGTACTTC. Translating it yields CASSLAGRGETQYF.

The J gene is TRBJ2-7, the V gene TRBV30; TRBD1 might be the D (5 bases). CDR1 and CDR2 from the germline V gene are GTSNPN and SVGIG (reference sequence). CDR3 length equals 12 residues. The germline V and J ends were trimmed by 3 bases and 4 bases, with 10 bases remaining between them. CDR3 amino acids: CAWRGQGYEQYF. The CDR3, as DNA: TGTGCCTGGAGAGGTCAGGGTTACGAGCAGTACTTC.

The chain links TRBV27 to TRBJ1-6, with 8 bases that match TRBD1. The CDR3 has 15 residues. V gave up 2 bases and J gave up 10 bases; unmatched junction bases: 7. From germline, CDR1 is MNHEY and CDR2 SMNVEV (reference sequence). Written as DNA, the CDR3 is TGTGCCAGCAGTTTAGGACAGGGCTACCGGTCACCCCTCCACTTT. Its translation: CASSLGQGYRSPLHF.

V is TRBV2 and J is TRBJ1-4; D remains ambiguous. The CDR3 sequence is 13 residues long. The V end was cut by 5 bases, the J end by 7 bases, with 11 bases between. Germline CDR1 reads SNHLY; CDR2 reads FYNNEI. This chain's CDR3 is CASSSKAAEKLFF. The CDR3 DNA reads TGTGCCAGCAGTTCTAAAGCGGCTGAAAAACTGTTTTTT.

CDR3 nucleotide sequence: TGCGCCAGCAGTGAGGGAGGGAATCAGCCCCAGCATTTT. Amino acid sequence: CASSEGGNQPQHF. This chain connects TRBV10-2 to TRBJ1-5; D gene unclear. The germline V gene encodes CDR1 WSHSY and CDR2 SAAADI. V was shortened by 2 bases and J by 4 bases, with 6 bases between the two germline ends. CDR3 length equals 13 residues.

The rearrangement joins TRBV10-3 to TRBJ1-2; maybe TRBD1 (5 bases). V lost 3 bases and J lost 4, with 12 bases in between. CDR3 size: 14 residues. The germline V gene encodes CDR1 ENHRY and CDR2 SYGVKD. CDR3 loop: CAISDPGKFYGYTF. The CDR3 bases are TGTGCCATCAGTGATCCAGGGAAGTTCTATGGCTACACCTTC.

The chain employs TRBV3-1 (or the pseudogene TRBV3-2) and TRBJ2-7, with unresolved D. Per germline, CDR1 LGHDT and CDR2 YNNKEL (reference sequence). This CDR3 spans 13 amino acids. Between the trimmed V and J ends, which lost 1 base and 6 bases, there was a span of 10 bases. The CDR3 nucleotides are TGTGCCAGCAGCCAAGGTTCCCCTACCGAGCAGTACTTC. Encoded protein: CASSQGSPTEQYF.

In DNA, the CDR3 is TGTGCCAGCAGCTTAGGCCACAGCAGCCAGGGTGGCATTCAGTACTTC. Residues: CASSLGHSSQGGIQYF. This rearrangement joins TRBV7-2 to TRBJ2-4, with D perhaps TRBD1 (5 bases). The CDR3 consists of 16 residues. The ends were cut back, 1 base at V and 9 bases at J, with 19 bases in the middle. The V gene's germline CDR1 is SGHTA and CDR2 FQGNSA.

The V gene is TRBV28, the J gene TRBJ1-1; no reliable D call. This CDR3 contains 16 residues. Per germline, CDR1 MDHEN and CDR2 SYDVKM. V dropped 1 base and J dropped 1 base, with 13 bases sitting between them. The CDR3 bases are TGTGCCAGCAGTTTATCCCGCGGACTTAGGAACACTGAAGCTTTCTTT. The encoded protein is CASSLSRGLRNTEAFF.

About this clone itself: The same CDR3 arises from other DNA sequences in this sample as well. The chain links TRBV5-1 to TRBJ2-3, with D hard to call. The germline gives CDR1 SGHRS, CDR2 YFSETQ. The V and J ends lost 6 bases and 6 bases respectively, with 5 bases between them. The CDR3 sequence is 10 residues long. The CDR3 protein is CASTGDTQYF. The CDR3 DNA follows: TGCGCCAGCACCGGGGATACGCAGTATTTT.

The chain recombines TRBV9 with TRBJ1-4; TRBD1 matches 9 bases. V shed 3 bases and J 6 bases; nucleotides not matched to a gene: 3. Germline CDR1 reads SGDLS; CDR2 reads YYNGEE. CDR3 size: 14 residues. CDR3 nucleotides: TGTGCCAGCAGCGACGGACAGGGGTATGAAAAACTGTTTTTT. Encoded protein: CASSDGQGYEKLFF.